This T cell receptor (beta chain) came from a study of T cells in Graves' hyperthyroidism and ophthalmopathy. As for the study in general: The blood sample was taken at first diagnosis, before treatment began.

Amplification targeted TCR beta CDR3 regions from RNA transcripts. The HTBI set primed first-round TCR CDR3 RT-PCR. From the multiplex PCR reads, TCRdb called clonotypes with MiXCR, one entry per CDR3 protein. The data hold about 380,000 distinct CDR3 sequences, with approximately 13% observed a single time. The V gene lost 6 bases and the J gene lost 10 bases, with 10 bases spanning the gap. The CDR3 is 12 amino acids. Germline assignment: CDR1 MDHEN and CDR2 SYDVKM. Uncontrolled infections, other autoimmune diseases, pregnancy or lactation led to exclusion of patients. Cells are PBMCs isolated from over 7.5 ml of fresh blood. This clonotype has a count of ten or more.

V gene TRBV28 combines with J gene TRBJ1-6; D gene unclear. The sequenced sample consisted of blood. The receptor was isolated from a young man with Graves' hyperthyroidism that later progressed to Graves' ophthalmopathy. CDR3 DNA: TGTGCCAGCAGATCACTTGGATCACCCCTCCACTTT. The encoded protein is CASRSLGSPLHF.